This passage covers 25 T cell receptor beta chains from one sample sequenced in a study of Ad26.COV2.S vaccination and SARS-CoV-2 variants. Described treatment: about 20 received Ad26.COV2.S at low or high dose, single or two shots; about 5 received placebo; per-sample allocation not given. Specimens were obtained on day 63 following the first vaccine or placebo injection. The method was immunoSEQ multiplex PCR; TCRdb's version includes in-frame clones alone and lacks a portion of them. Here the sample spans around 300,000 clones, 88% being singletons. Specimen: peripheral blood, collected in a trial of Ad26.COV2.S vaccine versus placebo. The receptors originated from a person aged 18-60 years who received the Ad26.COV2.S COVID-19 vaccine or a placebo.

V gene TRBV11-1 combines with J gene TRBJ2-7, with 7 nucleotides matching TRBD1. The CDR3 is 14 residues long. From germline, CDR1 is SGHAT and CDR2 FQDESV (reference sequence). The trim removed 10 bases at V and 5 bases at J, leaving 14 bases unmatched. DNA for the CDR3: TGTGCCACCCACCCCGGGACAGCCCACCACGAGCAGTACTTC. Residues: CATHPGTAHHEQYF.

V usage is TRBV6-1 and J usage is TRBJ1-1, with D tentatively TRBD1 (5 bases). This CDR3 comprises 18 residues. Between the trimmed V and J ends, which lost 2 bases and 3 bases, there was a span of 22 bases. Germline V gives CDR1 MNHNS, CDR2 SASEGT. The CDR3 nucleotides are TGTGCCAGCAGTGAACTTGCCGGCGGGGGTTTAAGAGACACTGAAGCTTTCTTT. Amino acid sequence: CASSELAGGGLRDTEAFF.

The genes are TRBV29-1 and TRBJ1-2; D uncertain. Between the trimmed V and J ends, which lost 7 bases and 8 bases, there was a span of 14 bases. The CDR3 contains 11 residues. Germline V CDR1 and CDR2: SQVTM, ANQGSEA. The CDR3 DNA reads TGCAGCGGTAGGGTGGGGTCCGGCTACACCTTC. Translated, it gives CSGRVGSGYTF.

The rearrangement joins TRBV9 to TRBJ2-1; D is tentatively TRBD1 or TRBD2 (5 bases each). This CDR3 spans 16 amino acids. Trimming cost V 2 bases and J 7 bases, with 19 bases left between them. Germline V lookup: CDR1 SGDLS, CDR2 YYNGEE. The CDR3 DNA sequence: TGTGCCAGCAGCGTCCTCTCCCGGGATAGGGGAAATGAGCAGTTCTTC. Its translation is CASSVLSRDRGNEQFF.

V usage is TRBV6-2 or TRBV6-3 and J usage is TRBJ2-1, with 9 bases identical to TRBD2. The V gene end was trimmed by 4 bases and the J gene end by 6 bases; junction bases not matched to a gene: 10. The CDR3 totals 16 residues. Germline CDR1 reads MNHEY; CDR2 reads SVGEGT. CDR3 region: CASSSLLAGVGNEQFF. The DNA of the CDR3 is TGTGCCAGCAGTTCCCTGTTAGCGGGAGTCGGCAATGAGCAGTTCTTC.

This clone came up once. The rearrangement joins TRBV7-3 to TRBJ1-1; D is possibly TRBD1 (5 bases). V lost 5 bases, J lost 5 bases, and 12 bases lay in between. The CDR3 runs 13 residues. CDR1 SGHTA and CDR2 FQGTGA come from the germline V gene. The CDR3 here is CASSQDITTEAFF. CDR3 DNA sequence: TGTGCCAGCAGCCAGGACATAACGACTGAAGCTTTCTTT.

This clone was detected only once. V is TRBV28 and J is TRBJ2-3, with D possibly matching TRBD2 (5 bases). CDR1 MDHEN and CDR2 SYDVKM come from the germline V gene. The CDR3 is made up of 15 amino acids. V gave up 3 bases and J gave up 1 base, with 11 bases separating them. The CDR3 here is CASSFGSSGTDTQYF. DNA of the CDR3: TGTGCCAGCAGTTTCGGTAGTAGCGGCACAGATACGCAGTATTTT.

The chain employs TRBV6-2 or TRBV6-3 and TRBJ1-2; D not certain. The CDR3 contains 13 residues. CDR1 is MNHEY, CDR2 SVGEGT, per germline. V lost 6 bases to trimming and J lost 0 bases, with 8 bases between them. For the CDR3, the DNA is TGTGCCAGCAGCCCGGGGACTAACTATGGCTACACCTTC. The encoded protein is CASSPGTNYGYTF.

The V call is TRBV11-1, the J call TRBJ2-5, with D perhaps TRBD1 (6 bases). CDR3 size: 14 residues. The V gene lost 6 bases and the J gene lost 5 bases, with 16 bases spanning the gap. CDR1 is SGHAT and CDR2 is FQDESV in the germline V gene (reference sequence). CDR3 sequence: CASRMDSIVETQYF. CDR3 bases: TGTGCCAGCAGGATGGACAGCATAGTGGAGACCCAGTACTTC.

The chain couples TRBV7-2 to TRBJ2-3; 13 bases match TRBD2. Germline lookup yields CDR1 SGHTA and CDR2 FQGNSA. The CDR3 is made up of 16 amino acids. The junction had 8 bases not matched to a gene; V was cut back by 5 bases and J by 6 bases. In DNA form, the CDR3 reads TGTGCCAGCAGCCCGCGGACTAGCGGGGGAGGCGATACGCAGTATTTT. Its translation: CASSPRTSGGGDTQYF.

This chain links TRBV2 with TRBJ1-5; 7 positions agree with TRBD1. CDR1 and CDR2 (germline): SNHLY, FYNNEI. This CDR3 region has 15 residues. Germline trimming cut 1 base from V and 7 bases from J; bases unmatched to any gene: 7. CDR3 DNA: TGTGCCAGCAGTGAAGATGAGGGGGCATTACAGCCCCAGCATTTT. Protein sequence: CASSEDEGALQPQHF.

This chain joins TRBV18 and TRBJ1-2, with a tentative D call TRBD1 (5 bases). The CDR3 runs 13 residues. Germline CDR1 KGHSH, CDR2 LQKENI. The V end was cut by 1 base, the J end by 8 bases, with 11 bases between. The DNA for the CDR3 is TGTGCCAGCTCACCACTAGGGGAAAAGGGCTACACCTTC. As protein: CASSPLGEKGYTF. Full variable domain (rest looked up from reference TRBV18 and TRBJ1-2): NAGVMQNPRHLVRRRGQEARLRCSPMKGHSHVYWYRQLPEEGLKFMVYLQKENIIDESGMPKERFSAEFPKEGPSILRIQQVVRGDSAAYFCASSPLGEKGYTFGSGTRLTVV.

This clone occurred once. The chain has TRBV15 and TRBJ1-1; TRBD1 matches at 9 bases. The germline gives CDR1 LNHNV, CDR2 YYDKDF (reference sequence). The CDR3 has 15 residues. Unmatched junction bases numbered 7, after V lost 4 bases and J lost 4 bases. CDR3 DNA: TGTGCCACCAGCATGGGGACAGGGTGGGCCACTGAAGCTTTCTTT. Protein: CATSMGTGWATEAFF.

The rearrangement uses TRBV28 and TRBJ2-3, with a possible D match to TRBD1 (6 bases). V gave up 3 bases and J gave up 4 bases, with 14 bases separating them. The CDR3 extends over 15 amino acids. Germline CDR1 MDHEN, CDR2 SYDVKM. CDR3: CASSLGGGMPDTQYF. CDR3 nucleotide sequence: TGTGCCAGCAGTTTGGGTGGGGGCATGCCAGATACGCAGTATTTT.

The genes are TRBV9 and TRBJ1-3, with 7 bases fitting TRBD1. Trimming removed 3 bases from V and 0 bases from J; junction bases left unmatched: 6. The CDR3 is made up of 16 amino acids. Germline V gene data show CDR1 as SGDLS and CDR2 as YYNGEE. This CDR3 reads CASSAGGPFSGNTIYF. The CDR3 bases are TGTGCCAGCAGCGCAGGGGGGCCATTCTCTGGAAACACCATATATTTT. Filled out from reference TRBV9 and TRBJ1-3, the complete variable domain reads DSGVTQTPKHLITATGQRVTLRCSPRSGDLSVYWYQQSLDQGLQFLIQYYNGEERAKGNILERFSAQQFPDLHSELNLSSLELGDSALYFCASSAGGPFSGNTIYFGEGSWLTVV.

The chain combines TRBV6-5 with TRBJ1-5; a possible D gene is TRBD1 (5 bases). This CDR3 contains 14 residues. Germline loops: CDR1 MNHEY, CDR2 SVGAGI. V dropped 5 bases and J dropped 4 bases, with 12 bases sitting between them. The CDR3 DNA reads TGTGCCAGCAGTAAGGACAACCGGAATCAGCCCCAGCATTTT. It specifies CASSKDNRNQPQHF.

This sequence joins TRBV5-6 and TRBJ2-3; 7 bases agree with TRBD2. The CDR3 totals 17 residues. Germline V lookup: CDR1 SGHDT, CDR2 YYEEEE. J was trimmed by 0 bases and V by 7 bases; bases with no gene match: 14. DNA for the CDR3: TGTGCCAGCGTCCGCGTTAGTGGGAGGGCTAGCACAGATACGCAGTATTTT. Translation gives CASVRVSGRASTDTQYF. Complete variable domain (other parts from reference TRBV5-6 and TRBJ2-3): DAGVTQSPTHLIKTRGQQVTLRCSPKSGHDTVSWYQQALGQGPQFIFQYYEEEERQRGNFPDRFSGHQFPNYSSELNVNALLLGDSALYLCASVRVSGRASTDTQYFGPGTRLTVL.

The chain carries TRBV4-2 and TRBJ2-7; D may correspond to TRBD1 or TRBD2 (5 bases each). CDR1 is LGHNA and CDR2 is YNFKEQ in the germline V gene. There are 15 residues in the CDR3. Trimming stripped 4 bases from V and 4 bases from J, with 17 bases between. The CDR3 DNA reads TGTGCCAGCAGCCTCCACAGGAGGTCGCATTACGAGCAGTACTTC. Its protein is CASSLHRRSHYEQYF.

The rearrangement uses TRBV9 and TRBJ2-2; D may be TRBD1 or TRBD2 (6 bases each). The ends were cut back, 2 bases at V and 6 bases at J, with 11 bases in the middle. CDR1 and CDR2 (germline): SGDLS, YYNGEE. The CDR3 has 14 residues. The CDR3 sequence is CASSVEGVPGELFF. The CDR3 DNA is TGTGCCAGCAGCGTGGAGGGGGTCCCCGGGGAGCTGTTTTTT. Variable domain in full (rest from reference TRBV9 and TRBJ2-2): DSGVTQTPKHLITATGQRVTLRCSPRSGDLSVYWYQQSLDQGLQFLIQYYNGEERAKGNILERFSAQQFPDLHSELNLSSLELGDSALYFCASSVEGVPGELFFGEGSRLTVL.

This sequence joins TRBV7-2 and TRBJ2-2; D unclear. Germline CDR1 and CDR2: SGHTA and FQGNSA. V was shortened by 7 bases and J by 2 bases, with 14 bases between the two germline ends. The CDR3 length is 15 residues. In DNA form, the CDR3 reads TGTGCCAGCAACTATTGGGCGGCTAACACCGGGGAGCTGTTTTTT. It specifies CASNYWAANTGELFF.

V and J are TRBV30 and TRBJ2-5, with TRBD2 as a possible D gene (7 bases). Trimming left V 0 bases short and J 5 bases short, with 16 bases between. CDR3 length equals 15 residues. Germline V CDR1 and CDR2: GTSNPN, SVGIG (reference sequence). CDR3 in DNA: TGTGCCTGGAGTGTGGTAGGGGGAGGGGTTGAGACCCAGTACTTC. This codes for CAWSVVGGGVETQYF.

The chain uses TRBV5-1 and TRBJ2-3; D is ambiguous. This CDR3 has 13 amino acids. The germline V and J ends were trimmed by 4 bases and 4 bases, with 10 bases remaining between them. CDR1 is SGHRS, CDR2 YFSETQ, per germline. CDR3 nucleotide sequence: TGCGCCAGCAGCCCTCGACGTCCAGATACGCAGTATTTT. Encoded protein: CASSPRRPDTQYF.

The chain has TRBV29-1 and TRBJ2-3; D is perhaps TRBD1 (5 bases). Germline V lookup: CDR1 SQVTM, CDR2 ANQGSEA. Trimming pared 5 bases from V and 2 bases from J, leaving 11 bases between. The CDR3 is 13 residues long. The CDR3 sequence: CSVPRETTDTQYF. CDR3 DNA: TGCAGCGTTCCCAGGGAAACCACAGATACGCAGTATTTT.

Comments on this clone: Germline and junction disagree at one end, which may indicate a read error. The V gene is TRBV27, the J gene TRBJ2-3; 8 bases fit TRBD2. CDR1 is MNHEY, CDR2 SMNVEV, per germline (reference sequence). CDR3 length: 15 residues. This CDR3 reads CAAVGQPGLGGTQYF. CDR3 in DNA: TGCGCAGCCGTAGGGCAGCCGGGACTAGGGGGTACGCAGTATTTT.

The chain employs TRBV6-4 and TRBJ1-3; no reliable D call. V dropped 4 bases and J dropped 0 bases, with 13 bases sitting between them. The CDR3 contains 16 residues. The germline gives CDR1 MRHNA, CDR2 SNTAGT. As DNA, the CDR3 is TGTGCCAGCAGTGCCCCCTTCCTCCGCTCTGGAAACACCATATATTTT. Translating gives CASSAPFLRSGNTIYF.